This T cell receptor (beta chain) is drawn from a study of T-cell memory formation after mild COVID-19. Whole-study context: TCR clusters were largely donor specific.

TCRdb re-called the 5' RACE reads through MiXCR, storing one row per CDR3 protein. The data contain around 440,000 distinct CDR3 sequences, 15% to 20% of them singletons. The sequencing input was PBMCs or a T cell subset sorted from them (not recorded which). The TCR was taken from an adult woman who had mild COVID-19 (a few samples of this study predate the infection). Cell type and time point are not known.

CDR3 nucleotides: TGTGCCAGCAGCCAAGTTCCTAGCGAAAAAGAGACCCAGTACTTC. This codes for CASSQVPSEKETQYF. The V gene is TRBV3-1, the J gene TRBJ2-5, with D possibly TRBD2 on 6 matching bases. Trimming removed 1 base at V and 3 bases at J, with 12 bases between. Germline CDR1 reads LGHDT; CDR2 reads YNNKEL (reference sequence). This CDR3 spans 15 amino acids.